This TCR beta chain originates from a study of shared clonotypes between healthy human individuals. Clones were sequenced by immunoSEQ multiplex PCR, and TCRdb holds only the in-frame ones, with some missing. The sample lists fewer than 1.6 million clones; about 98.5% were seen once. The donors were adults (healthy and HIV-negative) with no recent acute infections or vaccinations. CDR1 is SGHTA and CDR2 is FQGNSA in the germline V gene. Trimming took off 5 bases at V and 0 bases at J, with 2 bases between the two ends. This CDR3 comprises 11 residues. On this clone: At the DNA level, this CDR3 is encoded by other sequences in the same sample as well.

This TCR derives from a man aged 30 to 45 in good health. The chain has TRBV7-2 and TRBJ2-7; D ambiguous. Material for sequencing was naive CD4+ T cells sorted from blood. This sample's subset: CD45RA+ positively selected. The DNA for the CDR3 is TGTGCCAGCAGCCGCTCCTACGAGCAGTACTTC. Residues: CASSRSYEQYF. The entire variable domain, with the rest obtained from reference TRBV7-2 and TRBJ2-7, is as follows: GAGVSQSPSNKVTEKGKDVELRCDPISGHTALYWYRQSLGQGLEFLIYFQGNSAPDKSGLPSDRFSAERTGGSVSTLTIQRTQQEDSAVYLCASSRSYEQYFGPGTRLTVT.